The present T cell receptor beta chain was sequenced within a study of blood T cell repertoires in COVID-19. On the study more broadly: The samples span acute and convalescent COVID-19 from the United States, Italy and Spain. T cells, B-cell-depleted T cells, or PBMCs supplied cDNA or gDNA.

This CDR3 comprises 15 residues. J gave up 1 base and V 4 bases, and 5 bases lay outside the gene matches. The germline CDR1 and CDR2 sequences are SGHNT and YYREEE (reference sequence). In the original workflow: Amplified reference gene primers provided the basis for estimating nucleated cell counts. Method: immunoSEQ multiplex PCR; TCRdb's copy keeps in-frame clones and lacks some. The DNA gave D and trimming, while V, J and clone size come from that table. The sample contains 20,000 to 30,000 clones, roughly 92% of which appear only once. V gene TRBV5-4 combines with J gene TRBJ1-5; 7 bases agree with TRBD1. Sequences were obtained from peripheral blood. The sequence derives from a human donor in a cohort sampled during active COVID-19. The CDR3 loop is CASSPSTGSNQPQHF. In DNA form, the CDR3 reads TGTGCCAGCAGCCCCTCGACAGGGAGCAATCAGCCCCAGCATTTT.